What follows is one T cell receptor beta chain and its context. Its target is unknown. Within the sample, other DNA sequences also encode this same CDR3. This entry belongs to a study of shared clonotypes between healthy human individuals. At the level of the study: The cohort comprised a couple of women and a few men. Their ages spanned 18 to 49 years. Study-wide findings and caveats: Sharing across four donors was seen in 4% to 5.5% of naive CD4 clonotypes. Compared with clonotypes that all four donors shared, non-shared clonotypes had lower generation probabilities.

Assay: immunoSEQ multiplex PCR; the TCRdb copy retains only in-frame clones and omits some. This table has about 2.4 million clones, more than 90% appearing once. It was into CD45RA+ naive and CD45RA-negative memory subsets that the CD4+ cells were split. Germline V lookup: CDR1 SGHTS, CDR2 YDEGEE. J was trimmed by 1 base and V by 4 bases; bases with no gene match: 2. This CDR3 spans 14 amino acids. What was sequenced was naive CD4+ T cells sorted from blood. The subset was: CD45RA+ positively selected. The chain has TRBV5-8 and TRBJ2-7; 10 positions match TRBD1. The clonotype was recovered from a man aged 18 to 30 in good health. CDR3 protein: CASSRTGGSYEQYF. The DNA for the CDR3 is TGTGCCAGCAGCAGGACAGGGGGTTCCTACGAGCAGTACTTC.